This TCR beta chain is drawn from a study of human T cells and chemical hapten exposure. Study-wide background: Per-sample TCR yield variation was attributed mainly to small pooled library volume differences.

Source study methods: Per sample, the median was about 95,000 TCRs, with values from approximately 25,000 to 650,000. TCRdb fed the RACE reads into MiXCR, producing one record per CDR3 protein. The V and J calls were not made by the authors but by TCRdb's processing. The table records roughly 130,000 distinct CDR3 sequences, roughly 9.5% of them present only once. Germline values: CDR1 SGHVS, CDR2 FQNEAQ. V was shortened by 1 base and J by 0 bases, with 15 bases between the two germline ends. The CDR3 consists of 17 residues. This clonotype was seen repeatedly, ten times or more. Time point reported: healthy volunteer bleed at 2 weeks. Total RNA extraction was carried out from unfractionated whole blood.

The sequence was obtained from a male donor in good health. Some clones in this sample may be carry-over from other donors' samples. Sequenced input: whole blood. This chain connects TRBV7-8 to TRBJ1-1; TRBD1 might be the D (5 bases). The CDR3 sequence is CASSLVWGNQLNTEAFF. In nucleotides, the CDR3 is TGTGCCAGCAGCTTAGTGTGGGGCAACCAGTTGAACACTGAAGCTTTCTTT.